The rows below give T cell receptor beta chains drawn from one sample of a study of cytomegalovirus exposure and HLA in healthy donors. The repertoire was sequenced with immunoSEQ multiplex PCR; TCRdb's copy has only in-frame clones and lacks some. The profile shows about 96,000 clones, roughly 79% of them singletons. Material for sequencing was PBMCs. Receptors were obtained from a female donor in good health and CMV-seropositive. The CDR3 runs from the conserved cysteine through the conserved F or W. D genes are given only for firm matches. Size tells how often a clone was seen (once, few, many) or the class of an expanded clone, and some rows leave it out.

clone_size j_call v_call d_call cdr3_nt cdr3_aa
NA TRBJ1-3 TRBV4-2 NA TGTGCCAGCAGCCAAGAAGGCTTAGGCGGCTCTGGAAACACCATATATTTT CASSQEGLGGSGNTIYF
NA TRBJ1-2 TRBV28 NA TGTGCCAGCAGGACGGGGGACTTAGCTAACTATGGCTACACCTTC CASRTGDLANYGYTF
NA TRBJ2-5 TRBV28 NA TGTGCCAGCAGTTTACCAGGGGGACTGGAGACCCAGTACTTC CASSLPGGLETQYF
NA TRBJ2-7 TRBV7-3 NA TGTGCCAGCAGCTTAAGATCGGCGGGAATCGGCGAGCAGTACTTC CASSLRSAGIGEQYF
NA TRBJ2-5 TRBV7-2 NA TGTGCCAGCAGCTTAGCTGGCGGCACGGAAGAGACCCAGTACTTC CASSLAGGTEETQYF
NA TRBJ2-4 TRBV4-3 NA TGCGCCAGCAGCCAAGATCCCTCAGACAGGATTCAGTACTTC CASSQDPSDRIQYF
NA TRBJ2-3 TRBV6-9 NA TGTGCCAGCAGCTTCCCCCCGGGGGGCCGGGGGACAGATACGCAGTATTTT CASSFPPGGRGTDTQYF
NA TRBJ2-1 TRBV5-1 NA TGCGCCAGCAGCGCCGGGGCGGGATTCTACAATGAGCAGTTCTTC CASSAGAGFYNEQFF
few TRBJ1-1 TRBV7-9 NA TGTGCCAGCAGCTTAGTAGGGAGGGGAATGGAAAACACTGAAGCTTTCTTT CASSLVGRGMENTEAFF
NA TRBJ2-1 TRBV7-3 TRBD2 TGTGCCAGCAGCGAAGCGGGGGGGAGTGAGCAGTTCTTC CASSEAGGSEQFF
NA TRBJ1-4 TRBV5-6 TRBD1 TGTGCCAGCAGCTTGGGGACAGGGGTTTCTAATGAAAAACTGTTTTTT CASSLGTGVSNEKLFF
few TRBJ1-1 TRBV10-3 TRBD1 TGTGCCGCCAGGGACAGCCTTATTGAAGCTTTCTTT CAARDSLIEAFF
NA TRBJ1-5 TRBV28 NA TGTGCCAGCAGTTTCCGGGTCCTAGGTCGGCCCCAGCATTTT CASSFRVLGRPQHF
NA TRBJ1-5 TRBV19 TRBD1 TGTGCCAGTAGTACACAGGGGGCGGGCCAGCCCCAGCATTTT CASSTQGAGQPQHF
NA TRBJ2-1 TRBV5-1 TRBD2 TGCGCCAGCAGCGTCTCAGAGGTAGCGGGACACAATGAGCAGTTCTTC CASSVSEVAGHNEQFF
few TRBJ2-1 TRBV2 TRBD1 TGTGCCAGCACGCCAGGGGGCTACAATGAGCAGTTCTTC CASTPGGYNEQFF
few TRBJ2-7 TRBV28 TRBD1 TGTGCCAGCAGCACACCGGGACAGGGGGCGGGGGAGCAGTACTTC CASSTPGQGAGEQYF
NA TRBJ2-4 TRBV2 NA TGTGCCAGCAGTCGAGGACTCTCAGCCAAAAACATTCAGTACTTC CASSRGLSAKNIQYF
NA TRBJ1-5 TRBV30 TRBD1 TGTGCCTGGAGTGCGGGACAGGGGAATCAGCCCCAGCATTTT CAWSAGQGNQPQHF
NA TRBJ2-7 TRBV6-1 NA TGTGCCAGCTGCCGCACGGGATCCGCAACCTACGAGCAGTACTTC CASCRTGSATYEQYF
few TRBJ2-3 TRBV2 NA TGTGCCAGCAGTGAACGCGGGATCCGAGCAGATACGCAGTATTTT CASSERGIRADTQYF
NA TRBJ2-2 TRBV4-1 TRBD2 TGCGCCAGCAGCCATAGCGGGAGGCAGAGCGGGGAGCTGTTTTTT CASSHSGRQSGELFF
few TRBJ1-4 TRBV6-5 NA TGTGCCAGCAGGGGAGTTCAGAACGAAAAACTGTTTTTT CASRGVQNEKLFF
once TRBJ2-1 TRBV2 NA TGTGCCAGCAGAACCGGGGCCTACAATGAGCAGTTCTTC CASRTGAYNEQFF
NA TRBJ1-1 TRBV7-9 TRBD1 TGTGCCAGCAGCTTCCGGTCAGGGGGCAGGACTGAAGCTTTCTTT CASSFRSGGRTEAFF
NA TRBJ1-1 TRBV5-6 TRBD1 TGTGCCAGCAGCGGGGACAGCCGCACTGAAGCTTTCTTT CASSGDSRTEAFF
NA TRBJ1-4 TRBV6-5 TRBD1 TGTGCCAGCAGTTCCGGGGGGACAGGGCGCCAAATACTGTTTTTT CASSSGGTGRQILFF
NA TRBJ1-5 TRBV10-3 NA TGTGCCATCAGTGAGTCCTCAGTTAGCAATCAGCCCCAGCATTTT CAISESSVSNQPQHF
NA TRBJ2-2 TRBV4-3 TRBD1 TGCGCCAGCAGCCAAGATCGGGCAGGGGGCACCACCGGGGAGCTGTTTTTT CASSQDRAGGTTGELFF
NA TRBJ1-1 TRBV27 NA TGTGCCAGCAGTTGGGAGGCGAACACTGAAGCTTTCTTT CASSWEANTEAFF
few TRBJ2-7 TRBV19 NA TGTGCCAGTGGCTTCTACGAGCAGTACTTC CASGFYEQYF
NA TRBJ2-7 TRBV28 TRBD1 TGTGCCAGCACCCCTCCCGGGACAGGTAACTACGAGCAGTACTTC CASTPPGTGNYEQYF